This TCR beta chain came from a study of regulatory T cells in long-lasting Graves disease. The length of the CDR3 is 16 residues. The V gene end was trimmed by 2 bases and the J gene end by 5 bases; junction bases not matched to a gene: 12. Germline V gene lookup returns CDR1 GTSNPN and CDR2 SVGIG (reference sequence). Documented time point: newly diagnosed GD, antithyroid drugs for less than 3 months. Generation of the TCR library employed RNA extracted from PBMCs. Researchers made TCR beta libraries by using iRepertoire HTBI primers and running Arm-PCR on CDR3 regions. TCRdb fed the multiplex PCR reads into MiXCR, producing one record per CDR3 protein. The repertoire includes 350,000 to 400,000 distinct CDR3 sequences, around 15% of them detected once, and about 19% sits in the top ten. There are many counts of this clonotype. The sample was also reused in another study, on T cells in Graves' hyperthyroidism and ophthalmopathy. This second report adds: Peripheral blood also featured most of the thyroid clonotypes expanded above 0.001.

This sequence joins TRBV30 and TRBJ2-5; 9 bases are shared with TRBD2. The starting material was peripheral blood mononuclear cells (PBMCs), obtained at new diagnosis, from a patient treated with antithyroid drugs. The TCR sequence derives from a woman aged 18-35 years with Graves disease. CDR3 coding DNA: TGTGCCTGGAGTCGGTTAGCGGGGGACTGGTCGGAGACCCAGTACTTC. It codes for CAWSRLAGDWSETQYF.